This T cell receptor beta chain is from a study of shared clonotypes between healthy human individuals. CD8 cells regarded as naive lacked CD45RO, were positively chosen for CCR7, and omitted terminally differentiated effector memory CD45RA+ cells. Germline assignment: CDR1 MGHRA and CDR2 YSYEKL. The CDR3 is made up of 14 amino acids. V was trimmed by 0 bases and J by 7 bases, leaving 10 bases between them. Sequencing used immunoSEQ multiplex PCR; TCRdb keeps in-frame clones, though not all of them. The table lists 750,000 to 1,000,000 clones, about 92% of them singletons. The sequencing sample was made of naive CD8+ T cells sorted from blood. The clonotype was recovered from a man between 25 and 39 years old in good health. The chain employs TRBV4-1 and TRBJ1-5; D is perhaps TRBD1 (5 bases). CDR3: CASSQDSGDQPQHF. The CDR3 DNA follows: TGCGCCAGCAGCCAAGATAGTGGGGACCAGCCCCAGCATTTT.